These 24 T cell receptor beta chains share one sample of origin, sequenced in a study of control samples from healthy donors and cancer patients. Assay: immunoSEQ multiplex PCR; the TCRdb copy retains only in-frame clones and omits some. Among fewer than 65,000 clones listed, approximately 89% were seen once. Sample: PBMCs. Receptors originate from a man aged 35 to 55 with colorectal cancer.

The V and J genes are TRBV27 and TRBJ1-6, with D unresolved. The CDR3 totals 12 residues. In germline, CDR1 is MNHEY, CDR2 SMNVEV (reference sequence). Trimming took 5 bases from V and 3 from J, leaving 2 bases between them. CDR3 bases: TGTGCCAGCAGTCTCTATAATTCACCCCTCCACTTT. Protein sequence: CASSLYNSPLHF.

This sequence joins TRBV6-5 and TRBJ2-3; TRBD1 is a possible D gene (5 bases). The germline V gene has CDR1 MNHEY and CDR2 SVGAGI. This CDR3 is 11 amino acids long. Trimming shortened V by 11 bases and J by 5 bases, and 11 bases separated the two germline ends. The CDR3 region is CASQGLDTQYF. CDR3 DNA: TGTGCCTCCCAGGGCCTAGATACGCAGTATTTT.

The rearrangement links TRBV10-2 to TRBJ1-5; weak D call: TRBD1 (5 bases). This CDR3 is built from 16 residues. Germline V gene lookup returns CDR1 WSHSY and CDR2 SAAADI. V gave up 2 bases and J gave up 1 base, with 12 bases separating them. The CDR3 sequence: CASSEGKTGSNQPQHF. Here the CDR3 DNA reads TGCGCCAGCAGTGAGGGGAAAACAGGAAGCAATCAGCCCCAGCATTTT.

The chain joins TRBV27 to TRBJ2-3; no clear D gene. Germline CDR1 MNHEY, CDR2 SMNVEV (reference sequence). The V end was cut by 5 bases, the J end by 0 bases, with 15 bases between. This CDR3 contains 16 residues. Here the CDR3 DNA reads TGTGCCAGCAGTCCGCACTTCGACCAAAGCACAGATACGCAGTATTTT. Residues: CASSPHFDQSTDTQYF.

The chain is built from TRBV27 and TRBJ2-7; 9 bases are shared with TRBD1. The CDR3 contains 13 residues. Germline values: CDR1 MNHEY, CDR2 SMNVEV (reference sequence). The J segment lost 6 bases and the V segment lost 6 bases, leaving 6 bases of the junction unmatched. The CDR3 region has the DNA TGTGCCAGCAGCCTGACAGGGGGGCGCGAGCAGTACTTC. It is translated as CASSLTGGREQYF.

This clone was detected once. V is TRBV5-1 and J is TRBJ2-3; no firm D call. Germline V gives CDR1 SGHRS, CDR2 YFSETQ. V was trimmed by 0 bases and J by 5 bases, leaving 4 bases between them. The CDR3 has 12 amino acids. In nucleotides, the CDR3 is TGCGCCAGCAGCTTGGGGGTAGATACGCAGTATTTT. Translating it yields CASSLGVDTQYF.

V is TRBV6-5 and J is TRBJ2-7; tentatively, D is TRBD2 (5 bases). Trimming removed 6 bases at V and 2 bases at J, with 17 bases between. Germline V gene data show CDR1 as MNHEY and CDR2 as SVGAGI. CDR3 size: 15 residues. This chain's CDR3 is CASSASPRRTYEQYF. The DNA for the CDR3 is TGTGCCAGCAGCGCTAGCCCCAGGCGGACCTACGAGCAGTACTTC.

V is TRBV30 and J is TRBJ2-7; 10 nucleotides line up with TRBD1. The germline V gene has CDR1 GTSNPN and CDR2 SVGIG (reference sequence). CDR3 length: 12 residues. With 3 bases clipped from V and 7 bases from J, the junction kept 3 bases outside the gene matches. The CDR3 region is CAWSRDRGEQYF. CDR3 coding DNA: TGTGCCTGGAGCCGGGACAGGGGAGAGCAGTACTTC.

The chain couples TRBV29-1 to TRBJ1-2; D gene uncertain. V lost 5 bases, J lost 5 bases, and 24 bases lay in between. The CDR3 consists of 16 residues. Germline CDR1 reads SQVTM; CDR2 reads ANQGSEA. CDR3 amino acids: CSVYGPRIRASYGYTF. The CDR3 DNA reads TGCAGCGTTTACGGTCCGAGGATCCGAGCCTCATATGGCTACACCTTC.

The chain combines TRBV5-4 with TRBJ2-1; TRBD2 aligns across 7 bases. The germline V gene has CDR1 SGHNT and CDR2 YYREEE (reference sequence). The CDR3 is 16 residues long. Losses at the gene ends were 4 bases for V and 0 bases for J; bases not matched to a gene: 7. CDR3 nucleotides: TGTGCCAGCAGCGCCCAACTAGCGCTCTCCTACAATGAGCAGTTCTTC. This codes for CASSAQLALSYNEQFF.

This chain connects TRBV2 to TRBJ2-7; D is possibly TRBD1 (6 bases). The CDR3 contains 12 residues. CDR1 and CDR2 from the germline V gene are SNHLY and FYNNEI. Between the trimmed V and J ends, which lost 6 bases and 2 bases, there was a span of 8 bases. The CDR3 bases are TGTGCCAGCAGAGGGACACCCTACGAGCAGTACTTC. It yields the protein CASRGTPYEQYF.

The chain has TRBV7-9 and TRBJ2-7, with 7 bases identical to TRBD2. V shed 3 bases and J 3 bases; nucleotides not matched to a gene: 2. The length of the CDR3 is 13 residues. Germline assignment: CDR1 SEHNR and CDR2 FQNEAQ (reference sequence). CDR3 region: CASSFGGSYEQYF. The CDR3 DNA reads TGTGCCAGCAGCTTCGGGGGGAGCTACGAGCAGTACTTC.

In its sample, this clone was seen once. The gene calls are TRBV11-2 and TRBJ2-6, with 8 bases fitting TRBD1. V dropped 4 bases and J dropped 4; count of bases not matched to a gene: 9. This CDR3 has 17 residues. Germline V gives CDR1 SGHAT, CDR2 FQNNGV. CDR3 protein: CASSSLTGGGGANVLTF. In DNA form, the CDR3 reads TGTGCCAGCAGCTCGCTCACAGGGGGAGGCGGGGCCAACGTCCTGACTTTC. The whole variable domain, filled in from reference TRBV11-2 and TRBJ2-6, reads EAGVAQSPRYKIIEKRQSVAFWCNPISGHATLYWYQQILGQGPKLLIQFQNNGVVDDSQLPKDRFSAERLKGVDSTLKIQPAKLEDSAVYLCASSSLTGGGGANVLTFGAGSRLTVL.

This clone has a single count. The V gene is TRBV13, the J gene TRBJ2-7; possible D gene TRBD2, 5 bases. Trimming took off 2 bases at V and 4 bases at J, with 9 bases between the two ends. Germline V gene sequence: CDR1 PRHDT, CDR2 FYEKMQ (reference sequence). This CDR3 has 13 residues. The CDR3 sequence: CASSLSRGYEQYF. The CDR3 DNA reads as TGTGCCAGCAGCTTATCCCGGGGTTACGAGCAGTACTTC. Based on the CDR3 plus reference TRBV13 and TRBJ2-7, the full variable domain is AAGVIQSPRHLIKEKRETATLKCYPIPRHDTVYWYQQGPGQDPQFLISFYEKMQSDKGSIPDRFSAQQFSDYHSELNMSSLELGDSALYFCASSLSRGYEQYFGPGTRLTVT.

The chain is built from TRBV30 and TRBJ2-3; unclear D gene. The germline V and J ends were trimmed by 0 bases and 6 bases, with 22 bases remaining between them. The CDR3 has 17 amino acids. Germline V gene sequence: CDR1 GTSNPN, CDR2 SVGIG (reference sequence). The DNA of the CDR3 is TGTGCCTGGAGTGTACATCCCACCGGGTCATTAGCCGATACGCAGTATTTT. Protein: CAWSVHPTGSLADTQYF.

V gene TRBV28 combines with J gene TRBJ2-2, with 8 nucleotides matching TRBD1. Trimming cost V 10 bases and J 0 bases; bases outside gene matches: 7. CDR3 length: 15 residues. Germline V gene sequence: CDR1 MDHEN, CDR2 SYDVKM. The CDR3 spells CAIRTGGANTGELFF. The CDR3 DNA sequence: TGTGCCATCCGAACAGGGGGTGCGAACACCGGGGAGCTGTTTTTT.

This clone was detected a few times. The chain recombines TRBV4-2 with TRBJ1-5, with no clear D. Germline V gene data show CDR1 as LGHNA and CDR2 as YNFKEQ. This CDR3 has 14 residues. V dropped 4 bases and J dropped 3 bases, with 10 bases sitting between them. The CDR3 nucleotides are TGTGCCAGCAGCCCGGAGAGTTCCAATCAGCCCCAGCATTTT. This encodes CASSPESSNQPQHF.

This chain connects TRBV4-1 to TRBJ1-4; D unresolved. The germline gives CDR1 MGHRA, CDR2 YSYEKL. The CDR3 length is 15 residues. With 0 bases removed from V and 0 bases from J, the gap between germline ends came to 5 bases. CDR3 amino acids: CASSQDYTTNEKLFF. The CDR3 DNA follows: TGCGCCAGCAGCCAAGACTATACAACTAATGAAAAACTGTTTTTT.

The chain links TRBV6-5 to TRBJ2-4; 9 nucleotides match TRBD1. Germline values: CDR1 MNHEY, CDR2 SVGAGI. The CDR3 is 16 residues long. Unmatched junction bases numbered 3, after V lost 2 bases and J lost 1 base. The CDR3 loop is CASSYPDRGAKNIQYF. CDR3 DNA sequence: TGTGCCAGCAGTTACCCGGACAGGGGCGCCAAAAACATTCAGTACTTC.

V and J are TRBV6-5 and TRBJ1-1; D gene unclear. CDR1 is MNHEY, CDR2 SVGAGI, per germline. V lost 0 bases and J lost 5, with 10 bases in between. The length of the CDR3 is 14 residues. The CDR3 bases are TGTGCCAGCAGTTACTCGAAGGGAGGGACTGAAGCTTTCTTT. The encoded protein is CASSYSKGGTEAFF.

This chain joins TRBV12-3 or TRBV12-4 and TRBJ1-1; no definite D call. The CDR3 contains 11 residues. The V end was cut by 7 bases, the J end by 3 bases, with 6 bases between. The chain's CDR3 is CASTRDTEAFF. CDR3 nucleotides: TGTGCCAGCACCCGGGACACTGAAGCTTTCTTT.

The rearrangement links TRBV5-4 to TRBJ2-5; 7 nucleotides match TRBD2. This CDR3 comprises 13 residues. Germline V lookup: CDR1 SGHNT, CDR2 YYREEE (reference sequence). V lost 1 base, J lost 9 bases, and 6 bases stayed unmatched. CDR3 protein: CASSLMGEGSQYF. In DNA form, the CDR3 reads TGTGCCAGCAGCTTGATGGGGGAGGGGTCCCAGTACTTC.

This clone has a single count. The V and J genes are TRBV14 and TRBJ1-1, with D unresolved. V was shortened by 0 bases and J by 5 bases, with 22 bases between the two germline ends. Germline V gene data show CDR1 as SGHDN and CDR2 as FVKESK. CDR3 length equals 18 residues. This chain's CDR3 is CASSQDWAAQRTGTEAFF. The CDR3 DNA reads as TGTGCCAGCAGCCAAGATTGGGCAGCCCAGAGAACGGGGACTGAAGCTTTCTTT. The whole variable domain, remainder taken from reference TRBV14 and TRBJ1-1, is EAGVTQFPSHSVIEKGQTVTLRCDPISGHDNLYWYRRVMGKEIKFLLHFVKESKQDESGMPNNRFLAERTGGTYSTLKVQPAELEDSGVYFCASSQDWAAQRTGTEAFFGQGTRLTVV.

The chain combines TRBV6-5 with TRBJ2-1; D is ambiguous. This CDR3 is built from 12 residues. CDR1 and CDR2 (germline): MNHEY, SVGAGI. Trimming shortened V by 4 bases and J by 3 bases, and 4 bases separated the two germline ends. CDR3 nucleotides: TGTGCCAGCAGTTTCGACTACAATGAGCAGTTCTTC. Amino acid sequence: CASSFDYNEQFF.